This entry describes one T cell receptor beta chain. This sample was included in a study of T cell clones after liver transplantation. The germline V gene has CDR1 SGHNT and CDR2 YENEEA. J was trimmed by 1 base and V by 4 bases; bases with no gene match: 15. The CDR3 sequence is 19 residues long. Assay: immunoSEQ multiplex PCR; the TCRdb copy retains only in-frame clones and omits some. The sample consists of about 68,000 clones, 80% to 95% of them appearing once. This clonotype was obtained from a human patient who received a liver transplant. Some T cells here may be from the graft donor. The chain has TRBV11-3 and TRBJ1-5; 8 positions match TRBD1. The sample in question was CD4+ T cells from blood, obtained approximately 27 months after liver transplant. The CDR3 protein is CASSWRQGFGIGSNQPQHF. DNA of the CDR3: TGTGCCAGCAGCTGGCGACAGGGGTTTGGTATCGGGAGCAATCAGCCCCAGCATTTT.